This T cell receptor beta chain was found in a study of response to subunit inactivated influenza vaccine. Study findings and constraints: Authors suggested seasonal influenza vaccinations each recruit few new T cells.

This clonotype was detected many times. Its cognate antigen is unknown. TCRdb reprocessed the RT-PCR reads via MiXCR and lists one record per CDR3 protein. The data hold about 180,000 distinct CDR3 sequences, with 9.2% observed a single time. The germline gives CDR1 SGHTA, CDR2 FQGNSA. Deletions cut 1 base from V and 7 bases from J, with 10 bases between. This CDR3 has 14 residues. The gene calls are TRBV7-2 and TRBJ2-2, with D uncertain. The source material was non-naive T cells sorted from PBMCs, sampled on the day of vaccination. This receptor was taken from a man aged 45-60 years who received an inactivated influenza vaccine. The CDR3 reads CASSLGHVGGELFF. In DNA form, the CDR3 reads TGTGCCAGCAGCTTAGGGCACGTGGGCGGGGAGCTGTTTTTT.